What follows are 23 T cell receptor beta chains derived from one specimen sequenced in a study of OX40 agonist ivuxolimab in advanced cancers. Profiling relied on immunoSEQ multiplex PCR, and the TCRdb table lists in-frame clones only, not all of them. The table records about 100,000 clones, approximately 91% of them present only once. Specimen: CD4+ or CD8+ T cells sorted from blood, collected in a trial of the OX40 agonist ivuxolimab. The receptors originated from an adult with an advanced solid tumor such as melanoma, head and neck, liver or kidney cancer.

V gene TRBV5-4 combines with J gene TRBJ1-3; D gene unclear. This CDR3 has 14 residues. V was pared by 2 bases and J by 0 bases, with 6 bases between. Per the germline V gene, CDR1 is SGHNT and CDR2 is YYREEE (reference sequence). The CDR3 loop is CASSLSRSGNTIYF. The CDR3 DNA reads as TGTGCCAGCAGCTTATCTCGCTCTGGAAACACCATATATTTT. Drawing the rest from reference TRBV5-4 and TRBJ1-3, the complete variable domain is ETGVTQSPTHLIKTRGQQVTLRCSSQSGHNTVSWYQQALGQGPQFIFQYYREEENGRGNFPPRFSGLQFPNYSSELNVNALELDDSALYLCASSLSRSGNTIYFGEGSWLTVV.

This chain uses TRBV9 with TRBJ2-3; the D call may be TRBD1 or TRBD2 (5 bases each). Germline V gene sequence: CDR1 SGDLS, CDR2 YYNGEE. V lost 1 base and J 3 bases, leaving 12 bases between the germline ends. The CDR3 totals 15 residues. The CDR3 here is CASSVIGTPTDTQYF. As DNA, the CDR3 is TGTGCCAGCAGCGTAATAGGGACCCCGACAGATACGCAGTATTTT.

The V call is TRBV5-1, the J call TRBJ2-3; D may be TRBD1 or TRBD2 (5 bases each). Germline V gives CDR1 SGHRS, CDR2 YFSETQ. V was pared by 4 bases and J by 2 bases, with 17 bases between. This CDR3 comprises 16 residues. The CDR3 region is CASSPFSGAPTDTQYF. The CDR3 DNA sequence: TGCGCCAGCAGCCCGTTCTCCGGGGCCCCCACAGATACGCAGTATTTT.

J is TRBJ2-1 and V is TRBV19, with 14 bases matching TRBD2. The CDR3 is 21 residues long. Germline values: CDR1 LNHDA, CDR2 SQIVND (reference sequence). Trimming took 0 bases from V and 0 from J; bases not matched to a gene: 10. The CDR3 protein is CASSIEGLAGVILSSYNEQFF. DNA of the CDR3: TGTGCCAGTAGTATAGAGGGACTAGCGGGAGTGATACTAAGCTCCTACAATGAGCAGTTCTTC.

The chain couples TRBV5-1 to TRBJ2-3; 10 bases are a match to TRBD2. The germline CDR1 and CDR2 sequences are SGHRS and YFSETQ. This CDR3 has 15 residues. J gave up 5 bases and V 4 bases, and 7 bases lay outside the gene matches. The CDR3 region has the DNA TGCGCCAGCAGCCGAAGGCTAGCGGGGGAAGATACGCAGTATTTT. It encodes CASSRRLAGEDTQYF.

The gene calls are TRBV7-2 and TRBJ2-7; no definite D call. Germline CDR1 and CDR2: SGHTA and FQGNSA. V was pared by 4 bases and J by 3 bases, with 7 bases between. The CDR3 runs to 12 residues. The CDR3 nucleotides read TGTGCCAGCAGCTCGGACCTCTACGAGCAGTACTTC. Its translation: CASSSDLYEQYF.

The chain couples TRBV18 to TRBJ2-5; D is uncertain. The CDR3 has 12 amino acids. The germline V gene encodes CDR1 KGHSH and CDR2 LQKENI. The V end lost 6 bases, the J end lost 0 bases, and 5 bases lay between the germline ends. The CDR3, as DNA: TGTGCCAGCTCGTTATACCAAGAGACCCAGTACTTC. It translates to CASSLYQETQYF.

CDR3 region: CASSLVSGERQETQYF. CDR3 nucleotide sequence: TGTGCCAGCAGCTTAGTTTCGGGAGAACGCCAAGAGACCCAGTACTTC. The V gene is TRBV11-2, the J gene TRBJ2-5; maybe TRBD2 (6 bases). The CDR3 spans 16 residues. V lost 1 base to trimming and J lost 1 base, with 13 bases between them. Germline V lookup: CDR1 SGHAT, CDR2 FQNNGV.

This rearrangement joins TRBV28 to TRBJ1-5; D might be TRBD1 (6 bases). Per germline, CDR1 MDHEN and CDR2 SYDVKM. This CDR3 comprises 18 residues. V lost 6 bases, J lost 2 bases, and 23 bases lay in between. CDR3 nucleotide sequence: TGTGCCAGCAGCCAACCGCTCAGGGGTAGAGGGGGCAATCAGCCCCAGCATTTT. Translating it yields CASSQPLRGRGGNQPQHF. The full variable domain, completed using reference TRBV28 and TRBJ1-5, is DVKVTQSSRYLVKRTGEKVFLECVQDMDHENMFWYRQDPGLGLRLIYFSYDVKMKEKGDIPEGYSVSREKKERFSLILESASTNQTSMYLCASSQPLRGRGGNQPQHFGDGTRLSIL.

This chain uses TRBV30 with TRBJ1-6, with D uncertain. V was cut by 1 base and J by 0 bases, with 10 bases left in between. Germline CDR1 is GTSNPN and CDR2 is SVGIG (reference sequence). CDR3 length equals 16 residues. CDR3 amino acids: CAWSGSASSYNSPLHF. CDR3 coding DNA: TGTGCCTGGAGTGGAAGTGCCAGCTCCTATAATTCACCCCTCCACTTT.

The V and J genes are TRBV4-1 and TRBJ1-1; D is ambiguous. The V end was cut by 3 bases, the J end by 0 bases, with 23 bases between. The CDR3 has 19 residues. Looked up from germline, CDR1 is MGHRA and CDR2 is YSYEKL. CDR3 coding DNA: TGCGCCAGCAGCCACCTCTGGCCAGCCCCCCGTCGCATGAACACTGAAGCTTTCTTT. This codes for CASSHLWPAPRRMNTEAFF.

The genes are TRBV27 and TRBJ1-6; TRBD1 aligns across 9 bases. V dropped 2 bases and J dropped 9; count of bases not matched to a gene: 5. Germline assignment: CDR1 MNHEY and CDR2 SMNVEV (reference sequence). The CDR3 totals 15 residues. The CDR3 sequence is CASSLGQGKASPLHF. DNA for the CDR3: TGTGCCAGCAGTTTAGGACAGGGGAAGGCTTCACCCCTCCACTTT.

The chain links TRBV19 to TRBJ1-5, with no clear D. Trimming left V 1 base short and J 4 bases short, with 8 bases between. The CDR3 extends over 14 amino acids. The V gene's germline CDR1 is LNHDA and CDR2 SQIVND (reference sequence). The CDR3 nucleotides are TGTGCCAGTAGTATAGCGGGCCGTAATCAGCCCCAGCATTTT. It specifies CASSIAGRNQPQHF.

This rearrangement joins TRBV5-1 to TRBJ2-2, with a weak D call TRBD1 (7 bases). The CDR3 sequence is 15 residues long. Trimming left V 1 base short and J 5 bases short, with 12 bases between. The germline CDR1 and CDR2 sequences are SGHRS and YFSETQ. The CDR3 region has the DNA TGCGCCAGCAGCTTGCAGGGGGGACAAACCGGGGAGCTGTTTTTT. This gives the protein CASSLQGGQTGELFF.

J is TRBJ2-1 and V is TRBV11-2; 12 bases map to TRBD2. CDR1 and CDR2 (germline): SGHAT, FQNNGV. Trimming cost V 6 bases and J 4 bases; bases outside gene matches: 4. CDR3 size: 15 residues. CDR3 in amino acids: CASSGLAGIYNEQFF. The CDR3 DNA reads TGTGCCAGCAGTGGACTAGCGGGGATATACAATGAGCAGTTCTTC. The full variable domain, in which reference TRBV11-2 and TRBJ2-1 provide the parts outside the CDR3, is EAGVAQSPRYKIIEKRQSVAFWCNPISGHATLYWYQQILGQGPKLLIQFQNNGVVDDSQLPKDRFSAERLKGVDSTLKIQPAKLEDSAVYLCASSGLAGIYNEQFFGPGTRLTVL.

The chain couples TRBV5-4 to TRBJ1-3; 9 bases are shared with TRBD1. With V trimmed by 3 bases and J by 8 bases, 9 bases remained unmatched. The CDR3 covers 15 residues. Germline assignment: CDR1 SGHNT and CDR2 YYREEE (reference sequence). The CDR3 here is CASSSPGQGLDTIYF. The CDR3 DNA sequence: TGTGCCAGCAGCTCCCCGGGACAGGGACTGGACACCATATATTTT.

The J gene is TRBJ1-2, the V gene TRBV5-5; 10 nucleotides align to TRBD1. CDR3 size: 13 residues. V dropped 4 bases and J dropped 7; count of bases not matched to a gene: 4. Germline V gene sequence: CDR1 SGHKS, CDR2 YYEKEE (reference sequence). In nucleotides, the CDR3 is TGTGCCAGCAGCGGGACAGGGGCTCCTGGCTACACCTTC. Translated: CASSGTGAPGYTF. Based on the CDR3 plus reference TRBV5-5 and TRBJ1-2, the full variable domain is DAGVTQSPTHLIKTRGQQVTLRCSPISGHKSVSWYQQVLGQGPQFIFQYYEKEERGRGNFPDRFSARQFPNYSSELNVNALLLGDSALYLCASSGTGAPGYTFGSGTRLTVV.

The table lists this clone with a few counts. V gene TRBV19 combines with J gene TRBJ2-7; 13 bases map to TRBD2. The CDR3 extends over 15 amino acids. V was pared by 5 bases and J by 3 bases, with 4 bases of the junction left unmatched. CDR1 LNHDA and CDR2 SQIVND come from the germline V gene (reference sequence). CDR3 nucleotides: TGTGCCAGTAGTCAACGGACTAGCGGGAGCTACGAGCAGTACTTC. Its protein product is CASSQRTSGSYEQYF.

As regards this clone: Germline is not matched at one junction end, which may reflect a read error. The chain has TRBV2 and TRBJ2-1; the D gene is possibly TRBD1 (6 bases). CDR1 and CDR2 (germline): SNHLY, FYNNEI. The CDR3 extends over 10 amino acids. The CDR3 sequence: CAGRGNEQFF. Written as DNA, the CDR3 is TGTGCCGGCAGGGGCAATGAGCAGTTCTTC.

The chain employs TRBV11-3 and TRBJ2-1; possibly TRBD1 or TRBD2 for D (5 bases each). This CDR3 is 15 amino acids long. The germline CDR1 and CDR2 sequences are SGHNT and YENEEA. Trimming took off 2 bases at V and 4 bases at J, with 12 bases between the two ends. For the CDR3, the DNA is TGTGCCAGCAGCTTAAGCCAGGGACCTTACAATGAGCAGTTCTTC. Translating gives CASSLSQGPYNEQFF.

V is TRBV7-9 and J is TRBJ2-1; D may be TRBD1 or TRBD2 (6 bases each). Trimming took 5 bases from V and 7 from J, leaving 15 bases between them. The germline CDR1 and CDR2 sequences are SEHNR and FQNEAQ (reference sequence). The CDR3 runs to 14 residues. The CDR3 loop is CASSRLGGRNEQFF. In DNA, the CDR3 is TGTGCCAGCAGCCGTCTTGGGGGGCGGAATGAGCAGTTCTTC.

This clone was observed a single time. The chain has TRBV10-3 and TRBJ2-7; TRBD1 aligns across 9 bases. With V trimmed by 6 bases and J by 4 bases, 7 bases remained unmatched. Germline assignment: CDR1 ENHRY and CDR2 SYGVKD. The CDR3 spans 14 residues. Here the CDR3 DNA reads TGTGCCATCAGCCGGACAGGGGCAGAATACGAGCAGTACTTC. Residues: CAISRTGAEYEQYF.

The CDR3 DNA reads as TGCGCCTCGGGCGCAGGGTCTAACTATGGCTACACCTTC. It is translated as CASGAGSNYGYTF. The chain links TRBV10-2 to TRBJ1-2, with D perhaps TRBD1 (5 bases). The CDR3 totals 13 residues. Trimming shortened V by 11 bases and J by 0 bases, and 13 bases separated the two germline ends. From germline, CDR1 is WSHSY and CDR2 SAAADI.